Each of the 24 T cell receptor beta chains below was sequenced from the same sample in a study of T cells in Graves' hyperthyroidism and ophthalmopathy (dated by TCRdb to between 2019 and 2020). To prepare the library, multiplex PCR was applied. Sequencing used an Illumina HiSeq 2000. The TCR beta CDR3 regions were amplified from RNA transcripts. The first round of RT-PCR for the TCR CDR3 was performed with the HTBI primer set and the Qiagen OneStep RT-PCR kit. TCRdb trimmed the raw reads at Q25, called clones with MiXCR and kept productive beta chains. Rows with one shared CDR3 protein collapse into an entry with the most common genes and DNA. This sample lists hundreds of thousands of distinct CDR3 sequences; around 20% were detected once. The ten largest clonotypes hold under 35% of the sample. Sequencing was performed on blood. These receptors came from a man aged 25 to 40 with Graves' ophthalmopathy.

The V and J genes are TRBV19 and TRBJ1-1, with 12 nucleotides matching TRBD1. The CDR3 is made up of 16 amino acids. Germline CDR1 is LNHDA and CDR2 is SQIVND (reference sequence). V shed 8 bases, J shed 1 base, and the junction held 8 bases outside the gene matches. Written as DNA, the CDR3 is TGTGCCAGTGGGACAGGGGGCCTACCTGGGAACACTGAAGCTTTCTTT. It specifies CASGTGGLPGNTEAFF.

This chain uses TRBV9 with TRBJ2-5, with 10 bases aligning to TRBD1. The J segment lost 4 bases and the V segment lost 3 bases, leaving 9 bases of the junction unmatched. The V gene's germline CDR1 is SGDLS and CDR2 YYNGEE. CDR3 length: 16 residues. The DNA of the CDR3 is TGTGCCAGCAGCGCGACCCGGACAGGGGGTAGAGAGACCCAGTACTTC. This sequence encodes CASSATRTGGRETQYF.

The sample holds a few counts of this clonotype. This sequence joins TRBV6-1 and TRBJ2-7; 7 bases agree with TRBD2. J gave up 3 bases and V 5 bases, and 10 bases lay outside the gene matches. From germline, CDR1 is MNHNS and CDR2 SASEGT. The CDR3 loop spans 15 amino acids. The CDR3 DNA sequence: TGTGCCAGCAGTCTCCGGGACTACCCTTACTACGAGCAGTACTTC. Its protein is CASSLRDYPYYEQYF.

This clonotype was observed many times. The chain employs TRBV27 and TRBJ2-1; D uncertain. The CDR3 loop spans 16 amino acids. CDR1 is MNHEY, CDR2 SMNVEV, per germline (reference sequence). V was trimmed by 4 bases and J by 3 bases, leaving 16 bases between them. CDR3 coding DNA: TGTGCCAGCAGTTACGCGCTCTCGACGATCTACAATGAGCAGTTCTTC. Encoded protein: CASSYALSTIYNEQFF.

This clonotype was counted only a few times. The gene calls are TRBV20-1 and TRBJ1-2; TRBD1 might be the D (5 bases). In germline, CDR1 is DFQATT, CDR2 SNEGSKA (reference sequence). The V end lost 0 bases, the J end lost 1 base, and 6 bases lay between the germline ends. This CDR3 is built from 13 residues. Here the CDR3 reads CSARDGGNYGYTF. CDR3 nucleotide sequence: TGCAGTGCTAGAGATGGGGGTAACTATGGCTACACCTTC.

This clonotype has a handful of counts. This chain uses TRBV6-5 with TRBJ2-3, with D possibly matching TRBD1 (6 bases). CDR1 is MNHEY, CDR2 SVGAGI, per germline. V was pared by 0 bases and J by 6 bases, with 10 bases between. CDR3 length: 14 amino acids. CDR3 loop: CASSYSPGVDTQYF. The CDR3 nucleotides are TGTGCCAGCAGTTACTCCCCAGGGGTGGATACGCAGTATTTT.

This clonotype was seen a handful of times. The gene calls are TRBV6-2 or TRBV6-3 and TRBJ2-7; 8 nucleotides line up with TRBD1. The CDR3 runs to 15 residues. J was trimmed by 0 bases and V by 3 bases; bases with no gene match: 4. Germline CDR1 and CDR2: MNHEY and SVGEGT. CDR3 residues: CASSYQGAASYEQYF. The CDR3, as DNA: TGTGCCAGCAGTTATCAGGGGGCTGCCTCCTACGAGCAGTACTTC.

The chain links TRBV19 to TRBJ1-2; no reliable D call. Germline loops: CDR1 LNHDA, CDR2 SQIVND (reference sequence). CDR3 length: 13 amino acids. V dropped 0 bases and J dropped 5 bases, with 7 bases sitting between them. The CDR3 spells CASSIDKRYGYTF. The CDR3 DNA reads TGTGCCAGTAGTATAGATAAGCGGTATGGCTACACCTTC.

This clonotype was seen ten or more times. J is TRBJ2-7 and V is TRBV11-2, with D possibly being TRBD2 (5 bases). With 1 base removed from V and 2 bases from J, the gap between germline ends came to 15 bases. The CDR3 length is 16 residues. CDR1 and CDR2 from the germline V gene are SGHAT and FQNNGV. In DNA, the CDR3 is TGTGCCAGCAGCTTAGGTCCGCTACCGGAGGCCTACGAGCAGTACTTC. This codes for CASSLGPLPEAYEQYF.

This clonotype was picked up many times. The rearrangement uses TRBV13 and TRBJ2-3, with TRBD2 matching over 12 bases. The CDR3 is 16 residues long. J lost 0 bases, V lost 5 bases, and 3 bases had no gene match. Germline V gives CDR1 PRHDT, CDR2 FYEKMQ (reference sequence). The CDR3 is CASSAGTSGSTDTQYF. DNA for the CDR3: TGTGCCAGCAGCGCGGGGACTAGCGGGAGCACAGATACGCAGTATTTT.

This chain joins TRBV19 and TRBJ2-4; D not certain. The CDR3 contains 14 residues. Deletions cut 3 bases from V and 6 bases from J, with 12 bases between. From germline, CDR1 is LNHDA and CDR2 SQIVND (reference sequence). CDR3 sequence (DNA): TGTGCCAGTAGTATTCCCGGGTCGACAAACATTCAGTACTTC. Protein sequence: CASSIPGSTNIQYF. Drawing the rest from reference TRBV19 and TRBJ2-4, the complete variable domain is DGGITQSPKYLFRKEGQNVTLSCEQNLNHDAMYWYRQDPGQGLRLIYYSQIVNDFQKGDIAEGYSVSREKKESFPLTVTSAQKNPTAFYLCASSIPGSTNIQYFGAGTRLSVL.

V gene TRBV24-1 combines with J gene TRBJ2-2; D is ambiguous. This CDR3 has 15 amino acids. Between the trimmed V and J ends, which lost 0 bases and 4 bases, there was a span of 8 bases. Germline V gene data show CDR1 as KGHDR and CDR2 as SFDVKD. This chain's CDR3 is CATSDLQIGTGELFF. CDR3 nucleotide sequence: TGTGCCACCAGTGATTTGCAGATCGGCACCGGGGAGCTGTTTTTT.

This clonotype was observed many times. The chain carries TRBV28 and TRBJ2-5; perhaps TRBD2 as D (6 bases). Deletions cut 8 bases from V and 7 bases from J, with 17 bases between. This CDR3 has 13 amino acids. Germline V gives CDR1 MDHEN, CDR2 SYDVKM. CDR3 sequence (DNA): TGTGCCAGCCGCGGGGCCATTCTGGGGACCCAGTACTTC. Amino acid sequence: CASRGAILGTQYF.

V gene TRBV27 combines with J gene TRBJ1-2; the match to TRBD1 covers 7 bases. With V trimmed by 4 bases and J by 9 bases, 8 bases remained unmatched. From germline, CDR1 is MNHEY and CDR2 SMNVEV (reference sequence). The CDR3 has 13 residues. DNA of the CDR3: TGTGCCAGCAGTTCGGGACAGATAGGAAGCTACACCTTC. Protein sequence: CASSSGQIGSYTF.

CDR3: CASSQDPTDTQYF. CDR3 sequence (DNA): TGTGCCAGCAGCCAAGATCCCACAGATACGCAGTATTTT. The V gene is TRBV3-1, the J gene TRBJ2-3; D is ambiguous. Germline CDR1 reads LGHDT; CDR2 reads YNNKEL (reference sequence). Deletions cut 0 bases from V and 2 bases from J, with 3 bases between. The CDR3 is 13 amino acids.

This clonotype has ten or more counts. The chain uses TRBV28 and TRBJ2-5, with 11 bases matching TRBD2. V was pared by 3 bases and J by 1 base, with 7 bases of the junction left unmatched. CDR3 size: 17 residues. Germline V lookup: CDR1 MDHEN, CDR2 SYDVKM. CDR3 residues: CASSFPTSGSIQETQYF. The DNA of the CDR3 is TGTGCCAGCAGTTTCCCCACTAGCGGGAGTATCCAAGAGACCCAGTACTTC.

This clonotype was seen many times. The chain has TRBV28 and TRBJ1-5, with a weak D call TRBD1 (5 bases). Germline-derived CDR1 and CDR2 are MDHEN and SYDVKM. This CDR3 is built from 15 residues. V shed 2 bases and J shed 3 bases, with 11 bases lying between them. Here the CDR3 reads CASSLSQGNNQPQHF. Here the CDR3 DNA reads TGTGCCAGCAGTTTAAGCCAGGGAAACAATCAGCCCCAGCATTTT.

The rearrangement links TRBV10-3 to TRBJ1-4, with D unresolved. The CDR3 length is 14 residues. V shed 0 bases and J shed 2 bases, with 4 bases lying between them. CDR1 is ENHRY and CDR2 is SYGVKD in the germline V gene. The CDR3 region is CAISESGTNEKLFF. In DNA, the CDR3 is TGTGCCATCAGTGAGTCGGGTACTAATGAAAAACTGTTTTTT.

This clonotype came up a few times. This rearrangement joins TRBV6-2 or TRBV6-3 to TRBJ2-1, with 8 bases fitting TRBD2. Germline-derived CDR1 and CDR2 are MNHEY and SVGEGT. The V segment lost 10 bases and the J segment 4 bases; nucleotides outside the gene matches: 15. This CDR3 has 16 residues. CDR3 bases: TGTGCCACCATCCTCTCGGGTAGCGGGGTTTACAATGAGCAGTTCTTC. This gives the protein CATILSGSGVYNEQFF.

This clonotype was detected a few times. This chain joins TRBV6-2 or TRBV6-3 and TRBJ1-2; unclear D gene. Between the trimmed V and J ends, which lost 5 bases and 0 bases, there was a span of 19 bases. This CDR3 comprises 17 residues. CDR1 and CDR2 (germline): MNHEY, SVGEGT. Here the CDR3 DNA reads TGTGCCAGCAGTGCCCGGGCCCCTAGGACCGCTAACTATGGCTACACCTTC. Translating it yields CASSARAPRTANYGYTF.

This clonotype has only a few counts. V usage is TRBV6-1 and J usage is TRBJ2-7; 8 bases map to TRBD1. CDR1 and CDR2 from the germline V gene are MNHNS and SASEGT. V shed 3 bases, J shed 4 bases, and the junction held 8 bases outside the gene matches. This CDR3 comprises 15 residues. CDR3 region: CASSERQGSIYEQYF. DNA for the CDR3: TGTGCCAGCAGTGAGAGACAGGGGTCAATTTACGAGCAGTACTTC.

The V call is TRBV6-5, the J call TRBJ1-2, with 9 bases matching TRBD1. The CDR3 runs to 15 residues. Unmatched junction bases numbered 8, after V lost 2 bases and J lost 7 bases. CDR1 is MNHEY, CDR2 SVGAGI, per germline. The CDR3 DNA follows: TGTGCCAGCAGTTACCCAGGGACAGGGCGGAGTGGCTACACCTTC. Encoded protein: CASSYPGTGRSGYTF.

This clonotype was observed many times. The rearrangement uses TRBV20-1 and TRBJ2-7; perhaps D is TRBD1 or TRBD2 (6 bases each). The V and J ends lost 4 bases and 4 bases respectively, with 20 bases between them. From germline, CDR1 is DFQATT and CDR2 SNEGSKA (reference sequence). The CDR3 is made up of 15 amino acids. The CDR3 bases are TGCAGTGCTAACCCCAGAAGGGGGGTCATATACGAGCAGTACTTC. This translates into CSANPRRGVIYEQYF.

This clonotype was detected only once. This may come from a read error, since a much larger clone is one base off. CDR3 DNA: TGTGCCAGCAGCCTCGGACTAGCGGGAGGACACGAGCAGTACTTC. This translates into CASSLGLAGGHEQYF. The chain joins TRBV3-1 to TRBJ2-7; 14 positions agree with TRBD2. The CDR3 contains 15 residues. Germline lookup yields CDR1 LGHDT and CDR2 YNNKEL (reference sequence). The trim removed 4 bases at V and 5 bases at J, leaving 4 bases unmatched.